The TCR beta chain under discussion was sequenced for a study of T-cell reconstitution after alpha-beta-depleted transplantation in children. A few counts support this clonotype. Using unique molecular identifiers, the investigators prepared the TCRbeta library. MiXCR was run by TCRdb on the PCR reads, yielding one entry per CDR3 protein. This sample carries approximately 980,000 distinct CDR3 sequences, around 30% of them seen once, and the ten largest clones take 28%. Germline CDR1 KGHSH, CDR2 LQKENI. The length of the CDR3 is 15 residues. With 0 bases removed from V and 5 bases from J, the gap between germline ends came to 14 bases.

Sequencing used PBMCs, mostly from graft donor cells, obtained 360 days after TCRalphabeta/CD19-depleted stem cell transplant. The receptor comes from a boy in the first two years of life who had a stem cell transplant for SCID, so the T cells may come from the graft donor. The chain joins TRBV18 to TRBJ2-7; no firm D call. The CDR3 loop reads CASSPPAVPANEQYF. DNA for the CDR3: TGTGCCAGCTCACCACCGGCCGTCCCGGCGAACGAGCAGTACTTC.